Described below is a single T cell receptor (beta chain) sequence and its context. The assay was immunoSEQ multiplex PCR, and TCRdb's table has in-frame clones only and misses some. The sample holds about 150,000 clones, roughly 88% seen once. This entry comes from a study of blood T cell repertoires in COVID-19. Across the whole study: PBMCs, B-cell-depleted T cells, or T cells provided the cDNA or gDNA that made up the material.

What was sequenced was PBMCs or T cells enriched from blood (not recorded which). The source of this sequence is a man aged 65 to 85 who had been exposed to COVID-19.

This CDR3 reads CASSSTGVGYTF. Written as DNA, the CDR3 is TGTGCCAGCAGTTCGACGGGGGTTGGCTACACCTTC. This chain uses TRBV28 with TRBJ1-2; D might be TRBD1 (5 bases). The CDR3 spans 12 residues. CDR1 and CDR2 (germline): MDHEN, SYDVKM. The V end was cut by 4 bases, the J end by 7 bases, with 10 bases between.